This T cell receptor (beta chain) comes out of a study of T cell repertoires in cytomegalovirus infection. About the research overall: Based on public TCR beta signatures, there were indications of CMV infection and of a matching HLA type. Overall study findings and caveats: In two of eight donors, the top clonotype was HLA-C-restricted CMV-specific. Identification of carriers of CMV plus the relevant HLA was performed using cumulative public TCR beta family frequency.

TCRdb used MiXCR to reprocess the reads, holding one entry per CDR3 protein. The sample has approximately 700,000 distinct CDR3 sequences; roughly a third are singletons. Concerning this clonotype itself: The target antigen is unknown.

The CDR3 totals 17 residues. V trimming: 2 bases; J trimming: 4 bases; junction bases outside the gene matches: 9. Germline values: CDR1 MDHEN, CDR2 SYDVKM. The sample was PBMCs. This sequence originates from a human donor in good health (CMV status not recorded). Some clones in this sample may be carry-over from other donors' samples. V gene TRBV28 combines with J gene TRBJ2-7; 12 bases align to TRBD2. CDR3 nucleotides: TGTGCCAGCAGTTTACATCTAGCGGGAGGGCCGAATTACGAGCAGTACTTC. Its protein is CASSLHLAGGPNYEQYF.